The sample holds a few counts of the clone carrying this TCR beta chain. Sequence at one end of the junction differs from germline and may be a read error. The sample is drawn from a study of blood T cell repertoires in COVID-19. At the level of the study: PBMCs, B-cell-depleted T cells, or T cells were the source of the cDNA or gDNA that made up the material.

CDR1 and CDR2 (germline): LGHDT, YNNKEL (reference sequence). The CDR3 consists of 20 residues. Sequencing used immunoSEQ multiplex PCR; TCRdb keeps in-frame clones, though not all of them. Found here are 52,000 or so clones, 85% to 95% of them singletons; the top ten hold almost 4%. The chain couples TRBV3-1 (or the pseudogene TRBV3-2) to TRBJ2-1; 16 bases map to TRBD2. The sample taken for sequencing was peripheral blood. The sequence was collected from a man aged 45-65 years with acute or convalescent COVID-19. In DNA, the CDR3 is TGTGCCAGCAGTCAAGGATGGGGACTAGCGGGAGGGAGCTCCTACAATGAGCAGTTCTTC. It translates to CASSQGWGLAGGSSYNEQFF.